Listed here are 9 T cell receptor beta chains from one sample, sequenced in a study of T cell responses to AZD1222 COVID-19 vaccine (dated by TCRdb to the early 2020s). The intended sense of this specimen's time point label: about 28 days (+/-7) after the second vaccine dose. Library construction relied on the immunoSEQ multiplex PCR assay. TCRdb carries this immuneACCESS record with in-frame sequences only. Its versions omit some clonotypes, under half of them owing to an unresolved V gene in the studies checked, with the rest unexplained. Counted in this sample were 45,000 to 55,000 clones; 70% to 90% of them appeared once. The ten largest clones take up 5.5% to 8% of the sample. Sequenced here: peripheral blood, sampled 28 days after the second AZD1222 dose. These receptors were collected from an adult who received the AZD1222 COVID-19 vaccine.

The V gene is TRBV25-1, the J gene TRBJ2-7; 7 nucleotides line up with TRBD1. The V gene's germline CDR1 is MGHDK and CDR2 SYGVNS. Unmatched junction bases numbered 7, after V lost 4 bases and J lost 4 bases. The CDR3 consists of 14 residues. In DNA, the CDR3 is TGTGCCAGCAGTGTTATCGGGACAGAGTACGAGCAGTACTTC. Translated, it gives CASSVIGTEYEQYF.

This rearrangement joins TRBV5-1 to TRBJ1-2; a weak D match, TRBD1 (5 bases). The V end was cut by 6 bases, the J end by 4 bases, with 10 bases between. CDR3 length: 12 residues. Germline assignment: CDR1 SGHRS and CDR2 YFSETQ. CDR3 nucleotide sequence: TGCGCCAGCACCGAGGACACCTATGGCTACACCTTC. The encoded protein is CASTEDTYGYTF. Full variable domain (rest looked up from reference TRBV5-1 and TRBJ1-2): KAGVTQTPRYLIKTRGQQVTLSCSPISGHRSVSWYQQTPGQGLQFLFEYFSETQRNKGNFPGRFSGRQFSNSRSEMNVSTLELGDSALYLCASTEDTYGYTFGSGTRLTVV.

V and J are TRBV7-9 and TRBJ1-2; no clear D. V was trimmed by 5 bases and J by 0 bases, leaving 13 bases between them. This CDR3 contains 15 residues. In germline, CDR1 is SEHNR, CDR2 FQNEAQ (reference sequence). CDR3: CASSTIGPSNYGYTF. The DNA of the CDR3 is TGTGCCAGCAGCACCATTGGGCCCTCTAACTATGGCTACACCTTC.

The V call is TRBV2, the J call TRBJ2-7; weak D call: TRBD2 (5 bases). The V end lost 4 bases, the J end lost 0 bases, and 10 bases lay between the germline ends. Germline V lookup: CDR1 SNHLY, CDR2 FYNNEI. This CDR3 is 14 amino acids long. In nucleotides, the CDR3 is TGTGCCAGCAGTGGGACTCTGAGCTCCTACGAGCAGTACTTC. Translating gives CASSGTLSSYEQYF. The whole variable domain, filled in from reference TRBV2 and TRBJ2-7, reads EPEVTQTPSHQVTQMGQEVILRCVPISNHLYFYWYRQILGQKVEFLVSFYNNEISEKSEIFDDQFSVERPDGSNFTLKIRSTKLEDSAMYFCASSGTLSSYEQYFGPGTRLTVT.

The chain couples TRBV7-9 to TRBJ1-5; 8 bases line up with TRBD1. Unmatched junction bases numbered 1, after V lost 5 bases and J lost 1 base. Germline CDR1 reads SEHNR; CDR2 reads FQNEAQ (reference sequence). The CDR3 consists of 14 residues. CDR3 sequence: CASSPGGSNQPQHF. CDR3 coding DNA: TGTGCCAGCAGCCCAGGGGGCAGCAATCAGCCCCAGCATTTT.

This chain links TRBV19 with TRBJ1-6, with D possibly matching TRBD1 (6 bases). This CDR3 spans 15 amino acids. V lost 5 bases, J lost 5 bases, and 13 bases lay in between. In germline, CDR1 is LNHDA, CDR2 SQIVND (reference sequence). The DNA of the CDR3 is TGTGCCAGTAGTCCCTCGGGGGCCGATAATTCACCCCTCCACTTT. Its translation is CASSPSGADNSPLHF.

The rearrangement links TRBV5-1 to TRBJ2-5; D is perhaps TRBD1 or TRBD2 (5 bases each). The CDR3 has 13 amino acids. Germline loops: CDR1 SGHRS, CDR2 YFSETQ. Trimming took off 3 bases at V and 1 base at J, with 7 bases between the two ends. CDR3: CASSWDVQETQYF. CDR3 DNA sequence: TGCGCCAGCAGCTGGGACGTCCAAGAGACCCAGTACTTC.

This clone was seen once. The CDR3 here is CASSPWGVDTQYF. The DNA for the CDR3 is TGTGCCAGCAGTCCGTGGGGGGTAGATACGCAGTATTTT. V gene TRBV28 combines with J gene TRBJ2-3, with D possibly being TRBD2 (6 bases). This CDR3 has 13 residues. Germline V gene sequence: CDR1 MDHEN, CDR2 SYDVKM. V gave up 5 bases and J gave up 5 bases, with 11 bases separating them.

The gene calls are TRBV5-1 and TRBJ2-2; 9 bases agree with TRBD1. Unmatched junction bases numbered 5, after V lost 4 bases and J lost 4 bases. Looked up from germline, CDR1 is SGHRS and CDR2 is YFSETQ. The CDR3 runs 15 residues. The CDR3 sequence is CASSPGTGITGELFF. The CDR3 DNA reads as TGCGCCAGCAGCCCCGGGACAGGGATCACCGGGGAGCTGTTTTTT. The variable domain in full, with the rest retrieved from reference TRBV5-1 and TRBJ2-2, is KAGVTQTPRYLIKTRGQQVTLSCSPISGHRSVSWYQQTPGQGLQFLFEYFSETQRNKGNFPGRFSGRQFSNSRSEMNVSTLELGDSALYLCASSPGTGITGELFFGEGSRLTVL.